The TCR beta chain under discussion was sequenced for a study of CD8+ T cells in alopecia areata. The study's findings and limits: Compared with normal scalp, lesional scalp had higher clonality and more expanded CD8+ clones.

This CDR3 has 15 residues. Germline V gene sequence: CDR1 MNHNY, CDR2 SVGAGI (reference sequence). The ends lost 6 bases at V and 2 bases at J; junction bases unmatched: 8. Extracted from the samples, RNA was reverse transcribed into cDNA to serve as the sequencing template. The method was immunoSEQ multiplex PCR; TCRdb's version includes in-frame clones alone and lacks a portion of them. The sample has about 99,000 clones; 55% are singletons. Concerning this clone itself: Antigen: not known.

This receptor was obtained from a human donor in good health. The specimen sequenced was CD4+ T cells sorted from blood. This chain connects TRBV6-6 to TRBJ1-2; 8 positions match TRBD1. The CDR3 sequence is CASSPLDRVNYGYTF. The CDR3 bases are TGTGCCAGCAGCCCCCTGGACAGGGTGAACTATGGCTACACCTTC.